This T cell receptor (beta chain) was captured by sequencing in a study of blood T cell repertoires in COVID-19. Germline-derived CDR1 and CDR2 are ENHRY and SYGVKD. This CDR3 comprises 18 residues. The trim removed 3 bases at V and 8 bases at J, leaving 11 bases unmatched. Here immunoSEQ multiplex PCR was the method, and the copy in TCRdb shows in-frame clones only, minus some. Of approximately 230,000 clones in the sample, 84% are singletons; the top ten hold around 20%. This clone was found a few times. This TCR was sampled from a man aged 30-40 years with active or convalescent COVID-19. Sequencing was carried out using peripheral blood. This chain connects TRBV10-3 to TRBJ2-1; 15 bases are shared with TRBD2. The CDR3 loop is CAISDLGTSGRSLDEQFF. In DNA form, the CDR3 reads TGTGCCATCAGTGACCTGGGGACTAGCGGGAGGTCGTTAGATGAGCAGTTCTTC.